This T cell receptor beta chain was captured by sequencing in a study of blood T cells in healthy people across ages. Study findings and constraints: Long-lived donors had more naive CD4+ cells and higher diversity than aged donors.

The sample, about 9.2 milliliters of peripheral blood, was drawn from each donor. Remarks on this clonotype: Its antigen is undetermined.

Trimming pared 3 bases from V and 8 bases from J, leaving 17 bases between. From germline, CDR1 is SGHRS and CDR2 YFSETQ. There are 14 residues in the CDR3. The authors ran a second PCR of 7 to 11 cycles using a sample-barcoded 5' primer and a J-beta primer mix. A single record per CDR3 protein comes from TCRdb applying MiXCR to the 5' RACE reads. The sample has nearly 800,000 distinct CDR3 sequences; 56% are singletons. The material sequenced was blood. This clonotype originated in a man aged 40-49 years in good health. The chain employs TRBV5-1 and TRBJ1-2; no clear D. The CDR3 spells CASSYQTTEVGYTF. In DNA form, the CDR3 reads TGCGCCAGCAGCTACCAAACAACAGAGGTGGGCTACACCTTC.